Each of the 20 T cell receptor beta chains below was sequenced from the same sample in a study of CD8 T cells in ankylosing spondylitis. TCRdb called the 5' RACE reads again in MiXCR, with one record for every CDR3 protein. The profile shows tens of thousands of distinct CDR3 sequences, 3% to 3.5% of them singletons. Input material: blood, either unsorted or a sorted T cell fraction (not recorded which). The receptors originated from a male donor with ankylosing spondylitis or in good health (not recorded which).

This clonotype has ten or more counts. This sequence joins TRBV9 and TRBJ2-2; D is unresolved. CDR3 length: 15 residues. The ends were cut back, 0 bases at V and 0 bases at J, with 6 bases in the middle. Germline V CDR1 and CDR2: SGDLS, YYNGEE. The chain's CDR3 is CASSVGNPNTGELFF. The CDR3 DNA is TGTGCCAGCAGCGTAGGCAACCCGAACACCGGGGAGCTGTTTTTT.

This clonotype was counted ten times or more. The genes are TRBV9 and TRBJ2-3, with D unresolved. The germline V gene has CDR1 SGDLS and CDR2 YYNGEE. The CDR3 extends over 13 amino acids. V was shortened by 0 bases and J by 2 bases, with 4 bases between the two germline ends. CDR3 residues: CASSVDPTDTQYF. The CDR3 region has the DNA TGTGCCAGCAGCGTAGACCCCACAGATACGCAGTATTTT.

This clonotype has a count of ten or more. The chain couples TRBV9 to TRBJ1-1; the D is unclear. The CDR3 length is 15 residues. V was clipped by 0 bases and J by 1 base, with 10 bases between them. CDR1 is SGDLS and CDR2 is YYNGEE in the germline V gene. The CDR3 is CASSVGLTENTEAFF. CDR3 sequence (DNA): TGTGCCAGCAGCGTAGGTCTAACGGAGAACACTGAAGCTTTCTTT. The full variable domain, its missing parts supplied by reference TRBV9 and TRBJ1-1, is DSGVTQTPKHLITATGQRVTLRCSPRSGDLSVYWYQQSLDQGLQFLIQYYNGEERAKGNILERFSAQQFPDLHSELNLSSLELGDSALYFCASSVGLTENTEAFFGQGTRLTVV.

The sample holds many counts of this clonotype. The rearrangement uses TRBV12-1 and TRBJ2-3; the table gives TRBD1 as D, unverified against the DNA. TRBV12-1 is an annotated pseudogene. This CDR3 spans 16 amino acids. This CDR3 reads CASSHPDTNSTDTQYF. The CDR3 DNA is TGTGCCAGCAGCCATCCCGACACCAATAGCACAGATACGCAGTATTTT.

This clonotype was found many times. J is TRBJ2-5 and V is TRBV9; TRBD1 matches 9 bases. This CDR3 has 16 residues. Unmatched junction bases numbered 5, after V lost 1 base and J lost 1 base. Germline V CDR1 and CDR2: SGDLS, YYNGEE. CDR3 bases: TGTGCCAGCAGCGTAACCCCGGACAGGGGCCAAGAGACCCAGTACTTC. Translated, it gives CASSVTPDRGQETQYF.

Ten or more counts support this clonotype. This rearrangement joins TRBV9 to TRBJ2-3; D tentatively reads TRBD1 or TRBD2 (7 bases each). CDR1 and CDR2 from the germline V gene are SGDLS and YYNGEE. V lost 0 bases and J 7 bases, leaving 27 bases between the germline ends. The CDR3 is 19 amino acids. The CDR3 DNA reads TGTGCCAGCAGCGTAGGATCGCTTGGAGGGAGGGGGCGCAGAAATACGCAGTATTTT. Translating it yields CASSVGSLGGRGRRNTQYF. Using reference TRBV9 and TRBJ2-3 for the parts outside the CDR3, the full variable domain is DSGVTQTPKHLITATGQRVTLRCSPRSGDLSVYWYQQSLDQGLQFLIQYYNGEERAKGNILERFSAQQFPDLHSELNLSSLELGDSALYFCASSVGSLGGRGRRNTQYFGPGTRLTVL.

This clonotype appeared many times. The chain recombines TRBV9 with TRBJ2-3, with D perhaps TRBD1 or TRBD2 (5 bases each). This CDR3 has 14 residues. CDR1 is SGDLS and CDR2 is YYNGEE in the germline V gene. Trimming removed 0 bases from V and 4 bases from J, with 9 bases in between. CDR3 sequence reads: CASSVGGVPDTQYF. CDR3 DNA: TGTGCCAGCAGCGTAGGAGGGGTGCCAGATACGCAGTATTTT.

This clonotype was recorded at least ten times. This CDR3 is CASSPPGYTGELFF. The CDR3 DNA reads as TGTGCCAGCAGTCCCCCAGGGTACACCGGGGAGCTGTTTTTT. V gene TRBV9 combines with J gene TRBJ2-2, with a weak D call TRBD1 (5 bases). The V end lost 5 bases, the J end lost 3 bases, and 11 bases lay between the germline ends. In germline, CDR1 is SGDLS, CDR2 YYNGEE. The CDR3 has 14 residues.

The sample holds a few counts of this clonotype. The chain employs TRBV9 and TRBJ1-5; 9 nucleotides match TRBD1. V lost 0 bases and J lost 7; bases outside the gene matches: 5. CDR1 and CDR2 from the germline V gene are SGDLS and YYNGEE. CDR3 length equals 15 residues. The CDR3 DNA reads TGTGCCAGCAGCGTAGGTGGACAGGGGAACCAGCCCCAGCATTTT. Translated, it gives CASSVGGQGNQPQHF.

This clonotype was seen at least ten times. This chain uses TRBV9 with TRBJ1-4, with D unclear. This CDR3 is 15 amino acids long. The V gene's germline CDR1 is SGDLS and CDR2 YYNGEE. Trimming left V 0 bases short and J 3 bases short, with 9 bases between. The CDR3 region has the DNA TGTGCCAGCAGCGTAGGGGCAGTTCCTAATGAAAAACTGTTTTTT. As protein: CASSVGAVPNEKLFF.

This clonotype was seen at least ten times. This chain uses TRBV9 with TRBJ1-2, with TRBD1 matching over 7 bases. CDR1 is SGDLS and CDR2 is YYNGEE in the germline V gene. V gave up 3 bases and J gave up 3 bases; unmatched junction bases: 8. This CDR3 comprises 15 residues. The CDR3 DNA is TGTGCCAGCAGCGACGACAGGGTAGGGTACTATGGCTACACCTTC. It yields the protein CASSDDRVGYYGYTF.

This clonotype was recorded many times. The chain employs TRBV9 and TRBJ2-3; 9 nucleotides align to TRBD1. Germline assignment: CDR1 SGDLS and CDR2 YYNGEE. The CDR3 runs 15 residues. Losses at the gene ends were 0 bases for V and 4 bases for J; bases not matched to a gene: 3. The CDR3, as DNA: TGTGCCAGCAGCGTAGAAACAGGGGGCGCAGATACGCAGTATTTT. Its translation is CASSVETGGADTQYF.

This clonotype occurred many times. This chain uses TRBV9 with TRBJ2-2; TRBD2 matches 10 bases. The germline V gene encodes CDR1 SGDLS and CDR2 YYNGEE. J gave up 4 bases and V 0 bases, and 9 bases lay outside the gene matches. CDR3 length: 18 residues. The CDR3 DNA reads TGTGCCAGCAGCGTAGTTCCTAGCGGGAGAGGTAGCACCGGGGAGCTGTTTTTT. The encoded protein is CASSVVPSGRGSTGELFF.

This clonotype was detected ten times or more. This chain uses TRBV9 with TRBJ2-3, with TRBD2 identical over 7 bases. CDR1 SGDLS and CDR2 YYNGEE come from the germline V gene. J gave up 3 bases and V 0 bases, and 7 bases lay outside the gene matches. The CDR3 has 16 amino acids. This CDR3 reads CASSVAPGGGTDTQYF. The CDR3 DNA is TGTGCCAGCAGCGTAGCTCCGGGAGGTGGGACAGATACGCAGTATTTT. The full variable domain, in which reference TRBV9 and TRBJ2-3 provide the parts outside the CDR3, is DSGVTQTPKHLITATGQRVTLRCSPRSGDLSVYWYQQSLDQGLQFLIQYYNGEERAKGNILERFSAQQFPDLHSELNLSSLELGDSALYFCASSVAPGGGTDTQYFGPGTRLTVL.

This clonotype was found many times. The rearrangement uses TRBV9 and TRBJ2-3; the match to TRBD2 covers 14 bases. The CDR3 has 16 residues. Per the germline V gene, CDR1 is SGDLS and CDR2 is YYNGEE. Trimming at V came to 0 bases and at J to 4 bases, leaving 1 base not matched to a gene. CDR3 in DNA: TGTGCCAGCAGCGTAGGGACTAGCGGGAGGTCAGATACGCAGTATTTT. Its translation: CASSVGTSGRSDTQYF.

This clonotype has ten or more counts. V is TRBV9 and J is TRBJ1-5; D not certain. Trimming took off 1 base at V and 4 bases at J, with 6 bases between the two ends. The CDR3 runs to 13 residues. Germline V gene lookup returns CDR1 SGDLS and CDR2 YYNGEE. The CDR3 DNA follows: TGTGCCAGCAGCGTACAAGGGAATCAGCCCCAGCATTTT. Translating gives CASSVQGNQPQHF.

This clonotype was seen many times. V is TRBV5-1 and J is TRBJ2-7; unclear D gene. This CDR3 comprises 14 residues. The V end lost 6 bases, the J end lost 0 bases, and 13 bases lay between the germline ends. Germline CDR1 and CDR2: SGHRS and YFSETQ. The CDR3 DNA reads as TGCGCCAGCACCTTACGGGTTATCTCCTACGAGCAGTACGTC. Encoded protein: CASTLRVISYEQYV.

This clonotype was picked up many times. This chain connects TRBV9 to TRBJ2-6, with D possibly TRBD2 on 6 matching bases. With 1 base removed from V and 0 bases from J, the gap between germline ends came to 14 bases. This CDR3 is built from 18 residues. The V gene's germline CDR1 is SGDLS and CDR2 YYNGEE. The CDR3 coding sequence is TGTGCCAGCAGCGTAAGAGCGGGTCTTTTCTCTGGGGCCAACGTCCTGACTTTC. Protein: CASSVRAGLFSGANVLTF.

This clonotype was counted at least ten times. The V call is TRBV9, the J call TRBJ2-1; D call uncertain. Trimming pared 0 bases from V and 1 base from J, leaving 11 bases between. CDR1 is SGDLS and CDR2 is YYNGEE in the germline V gene. The CDR3 has 16 residues. CDR3 in DNA: TGTGCCAGCAGCGTAGGCTGGAGTCCGTCCTACAATGAGCAGTTCTTC. This gives the protein CASSVGWSPSYNEQFF.

This clonotype was seen many times. The chain employs TRBV9 and TRBJ2-1; no clear D. The V end lost 6 bases, the J end lost 0 bases, and 10 bases lay between the germline ends. CDR1 and CDR2 from the germline V gene are SGDLS and YYNGEE. The CDR3 extends over 14 amino acids. CDR3 residues: CASTEESSYNEQFF. The CDR3 DNA sequence: TGTGCCAGCACCGAGGAGAGCTCCTACAATGAGCAGTTCTTC.